These 23 T cell receptor beta chains were all obtained from the same sample, sequenced in a study of blood T cell repertoires in COVID-19. Some clones are missing from TCRdb's copy, which holds only in-frame ones; the method was immunoSEQ multiplex PCR. This sample has roughly 360,000 clones, with under 85% found just once. Material: PBMCs or T cells enriched from blood (not recorded which). Every receptor here comes from a woman in her forties or fifties who had recovered from COVID-19.

The chain employs TRBV7-8 and TRBJ1-4, with D tentatively TRBD1 (6 bases). Per germline, CDR1 SGHVS and CDR2 FQNEAQ. Between the trimmed V and J ends, which lost 1 base and 0 bases, there was a span of 9 bases. The CDR3 contains 16 residues. CDR3 residues: CASSLEGVTTNEKLFF. The CDR3 DNA follows: TGTGCCAGCAGCTTAGAGGGGGTTACAACTAATGAAAAACTGTTTTTT.

The chain uses TRBV9 and TRBJ1-3; the D is unclear. CDR1 is SGDLS and CDR2 is YYNGEE in the germline V gene. CDR3 length: 15 amino acids. Between the trimmed V and J ends, which lost 4 bases and 4 bases, there was a span of 15 bases. CDR3 amino acids: CASSPLGNSGNTIYF. The CDR3 nucleotides read TGTGCCAGCAGCCCCCTCGGGAATTCGGGAAACACCATATATTTT.

The J gene is TRBJ2-3, the V gene TRBV7-9; the D is unclear. The germline gives CDR1 SEHNR, CDR2 FQNEAQ (reference sequence). V lost 5 bases and J lost 5, with 8 bases in between. This CDR3 contains 12 residues. CDR3 sequence reads: CASSQARDTQYF. For the CDR3, the DNA is TGTGCCAGCAGCCAAGCTAGAGATACGCAGTATTTT. Filled out from reference TRBV7-9 and TRBJ2-3, the complete variable domain reads DTGVSQNPRHKITKRGQNVTFRCDPISEHNRLYWYRQTLGQGPEFLTYFQNEAQLEKSRLLSDRFSAERPKGSFSTLEIQRTEQGDSAMYLCASSQARDTQYFGPGTRLTVL.

The genes are TRBV5-1 and TRBJ1-4, with D possibly matching TRBD1 (5 bases). Germline V gene data show CDR1 as SGHRS and CDR2 as YFSETQ. The CDR3 length is 14 residues. Trimming cost V 0 bases and J 11 bases, with 14 bases left between them. DNA for the CDR3: TGCGCCAGCAGCTTGGATCGGTCAGGGTATAAACTGTTTTTT. Translation: CASSLDRSGYKLFF.

This chain connects TRBV7-2 to TRBJ2-1, with TRBD2 as a possible D gene (6 bases). V was clipped by 3 bases and J by 1 base, with 10 bases between them. Germline lookup yields CDR1 SGHTA and CDR2 FQGNSA. The CDR3 is made up of 15 amino acids. The CDR3 sequence: CASSFGTPSYNEQFF. As DNA, the CDR3 is TGTGCCAGCAGCTTTGGGACTCCGTCCTACAATGAGCAGTTCTTC.

This clone was observed a handful of times. This chain connects TRBV7-9 to TRBJ2-5; possible D gene TRBD2, 6 bases. Deletions cut 3 bases from V and 1 base from J, with 9 bases between. This CDR3 has 14 residues. From germline, CDR1 is SEHNR and CDR2 FQNEAQ (reference sequence). The CDR3 DNA is TGTGCCAGCAGCTTTGGGGGGATCCAAGAGACCCAGTACTTC. As protein: CASSFGGIQETQYF.

CDR3 sequence: CSAGLGQGFNTDTQYF. CDR3 in DNA: TGCAGCGCTGGCCTGGGACAGGGGTTTAACACAGATACGCAGTATTTT. The rearrangement joins TRBV29-1 to TRBJ2-3; the match to TRBD1 covers 10 bases. The CDR3 has 16 amino acids. Germline V lookup: CDR1 SQVTM, CDR2 ANQGSEA. J was trimmed by 2 bases and V by 7 bases; bases with no gene match: 12.

This chain uses TRBV2 with TRBJ1-4, with 11 bases fitting TRBD1. The CDR3 is 15 residues long. The trim removed 6 bases at V and 8 bases at J, leaving 8 bases unmatched. Germline V gene data show CDR1 as SNHLY and CDR2 as FYNNEI. CDR3: CASSGQGAAGEKLFF. In nucleotides, the CDR3 is TGTGCCAGCAGCGGACAGGGGGCGGCCGGGGAAAAACTGTTTTTT.

The gene calls are TRBV11-2 and TRBJ1-2; 7 bases fit TRBD1. V dropped 0 bases and J dropped 8; count of bases not matched to a gene: 6. The CDR3 is 14 residues long. The germline CDR1 and CDR2 sequences are SGHAT and FQNNGV. The CDR3 region is CASSLDLDRDGYTF. CDR3 DNA sequence: TGTGCCAGCAGCTTAGATCTAGACAGGGACGGCTACACCTTC.

The rearrangement links TRBV5-1 to TRBJ2-5; 11 nucleotides match TRBD1. Trimming took 2 bases from V and 5 from J; bases not matched to a gene: 2. The germline V gene has CDR1 SGHRS and CDR2 YFSETQ. The CDR3 covers 14 residues. For the CDR3, the DNA is TGCGCCAGCAGCTTACGGGACAGGGGGGAGACCCAGTACTTC. Its translation is CASSLRDRGETQYF. The variable domain in full, with the rest retrieved from reference TRBV5-1 and TRBJ2-5, is KAGVTQTPRYLIKTRGQQVTLSCSPISGHRSVSWYQQTPGQGLQFLFEYFSETQRNKGNFPGRFSGRQFSNSRSEMNVSTLELGDSALYLCASSLRDRGETQYFGPGTRLLVL.

This rearrangement joins TRBV6-4 to TRBJ1-5; TRBD1 agrees at 8 bases. Trimming took 2 bases from V and 5 from J; bases not matched to a gene: 11. Germline CDR1 is MRHNA and CDR2 is SNTAGT. This CDR3 is built from 17 residues. The CDR3 DNA sequence: TGTGCCAGCAGTGACCCGAAGGGTAACAGGGGGTATCAGCCCCAGCATTTT. Residues: CASSDPKGNRGYQPQHF.

Points on this clone: Within the sample, other DNA sequences also encode this same CDR3. The chain employs TRBV3-1 (or the pseudogene TRBV3-2) and TRBJ1-2, with D unresolved. This CDR3 has 14 amino acids. The germline V and J ends were trimmed by 1 base and 2 bases, with 8 bases remaining between them. Per the germline V gene, CDR1 is LGHDT and CDR2 is YNNKEL (reference sequence). The CDR3 sequence is CASSQGGGNYGYTF. In DNA form, the CDR3 reads TGTGCCAGCAGCCAAGGGGGAGGCAACTATGGCTACACCTTC.

The V gene is TRBV27, the J gene TRBJ2-1, with TRBD2 matching over 8 bases. The CDR3 loop spans 18 amino acids. Germline trimming cut 5 bases from V and 1 base from J; bases unmatched to any gene: 13. Germline V gives CDR1 MNHEY, CDR2 SMNVEV (reference sequence). CDR3 nucleotides: TGTGCCAGCAGTCCACCGCTCGGTAGCGGGGTATCCTACAATGAGCAGTTCTTC. Its translation is CASSPPLGSGVSYNEQFF.

V usage is TRBV6-5 and J usage is TRBJ1-4; TRBD1 matches at 7 bases. The CDR3 length is 14 residues. V lost 6 bases, J lost 2 bases, and 3 bases stayed unmatched. Germline CDR1 is MNHEY and CDR2 is SVGAGI. The CDR3 reads CASRGTATNEKLFF. In DNA form, the CDR3 reads TGTGCCAGCAGAGGGACAGCCACTAATGAAAAACTGTTTTTT.

V is TRBV2 and J is TRBJ2-3; D is perhaps TRBD2 (5 bases). Trimming took off 3 bases at V and 0 bases at J, with 7 bases between the two ends. There are 14 residues in the CDR3. Germline-derived CDR1 and CDR2 are SNHLY and FYNNEI. The CDR3 loop is CASSDGVSTDTQYF. The DNA for the CDR3 is TGTGCCAGCAGTGACGGGGTCAGCACAGATACGCAGTATTTT.

The genes are TRBV2 and TRBJ1-5, with TRBD1 matching 7 bases. Trimming cost V 6 bases and J 3 bases; bases outside gene matches: 11. The CDR3 consists of 16 residues. CDR1 and CDR2 (germline): SNHLY, FYNNEI. DNA for the CDR3: TGTGCCAGCAGCGGCCCAGGGGGGAATTACAATCAGCCCCAGCATTTT. As protein: CASSGPGGNYNQPQHF.

The V gene is TRBV7-2, the J gene TRBJ2-2, with TRBD2 identical over 12 bases. The CDR3 runs to 16 residues. Germline CDR1 and CDR2: SGHTA and FQGNSA. V was clipped by 1 base and J by 7 bases; unmatched bases: 4. The CDR3 protein is CASSLVALAGGGELFF. The CDR3 region has the DNA TGTGCCAGCAGCTTAGTGGCACTAGCGGGAGGCGGGGAGCTGTTTTTT.

The V and J genes are TRBV27 and TRBJ2-7; 12 bases are shared with TRBD1. Germline CDR1 and CDR2: MNHEY and SMNVEV (reference sequence). The CDR3 length is 16 residues. The V and J ends lost 7 bases and 4 bases, in that order; junction bases with no gene match: 11. The CDR3, as DNA: TGTGCCAGCACGAGTTTAGGGGACAGGGGGCGGTACGAGCAGTACTTC. Its protein product is CASTSLGDRGRYEQYF.

The chain uses TRBV30 and TRBJ2-1; D is unclear. Trimming stripped 3 bases from V and 0 bases from J, with 6 bases between. Germline CDR1 is GTSNPN and CDR2 is SVGIG (reference sequence). The length of the CDR3 is 13 residues. The DNA for the CDR3 is TGTGCCTGGAGAGACTCCTCCTACAATGAGCAGTTCTTC. It yields the protein CAWRDSSYNEQFF.

The chain carries TRBV5-1 and TRBJ1-4; 10 nucleotides line up with TRBD1. The CDR3 extends over 16 amino acids. The germline CDR1 and CDR2 sequences are SGHRS and YFSETQ. V gave up 8 bases and J gave up 5 bases; unmatched junction bases: 12. This CDR3 is CASTLSGTGENEKLFF. The CDR3 nucleotides are TGCGCCAGTACCCTTTCCGGGACAGGGGAAAATGAAAAACTGTTTTTT.

This chain uses TRBV25-1 with TRBJ2-5; TRBD1 matches at 8 bases. V was clipped by 5 bases and J by 4 bases; unmatched bases: 9. Germline-derived CDR1 and CDR2 are MGHDK and SYGVNS. The CDR3 runs to 15 residues. DNA of the CDR3: TGTGCCAGCAGTCCCCGGACAGGGACCGGAGAGACCCAGTACTTC. Translated, it gives CASSPRTGTGETQYF.

CDR3 protein: CASSLGTSGMGTQYF. The CDR3 DNA follows: TGTGCCAGCAGCCTAGGGACTAGCGGGATGGGGACCCAGTACTTC. The chain joins TRBV3-1 (or the pseudogene TRBV3-2) to TRBJ2-5; 13 nucleotides line up with TRBD2. The germline V gene encodes CDR1 LGHDT and CDR2 YNNKEL (reference sequence). V trimming: 4 bases; J trimming: 7 bases; junction bases outside the gene matches: 6. The CDR3 contains 15 residues.

The chain recombines TRBV3-1 (or the pseudogene TRBV3-2) with TRBJ2-1; D is possibly TRBD2 (6 bases). Germline CDR1 reads LGHDT; CDR2 reads YNNKEL (reference sequence). CDR3 length: 17 amino acids. The V gene lost 4 bases and the J gene lost 1 base, with 17 bases spanning the gap. CDR3 nucleotides: TGTGCCAGCAGCCGGGGGAGTAGCGGACAATCCTACAATGAGCAGTTCTTC. This encodes CASSRGSSGQSYNEQFF.